A selection of T cell receptor beta chains follows, all from one sample in a study of fetal regulatory T cell absence and autoimmunity. The protocol was immunoSEQ multiplex PCR, while the TCRdb copy is restricted to in-frame clones and leaves out a portion. This table has about 43,000 clones, about 80% appearing once. The sequenced sample was cord blood. These receptors were collected from a newborn boy with IPEX syndrome. Both conserved end residues are part of each CDR3. The D gene is left open where the match is weak. Not every row has a clone size; where given, it reads once, few, many or a size class.

clone_size: -
v_call: TRBV2
j_call: TRBJ2-7
d_call: -
cdr3_aa: CASRTSSRRVGYEQYF
cdr3_nt: TGTGCCAGCAGGACCTCCTCGAGGCGGGTTGGCTACGAGCAGTACTTC

clone_size: -
v_call: TRBV2
j_call: TRBJ2-7
d_call: TRBD2
cdr3_aa: CASSSGSYEQYF
cdr3_nt: TGTGCCAGCAGTAGCGGGAGCTACGAGCAGTACTTC

clone_size: few
v_call: TRBV6-1
j_call: TRBJ2-5
d_call: -
cdr3_aa: CASLLVGATQYF
cdr3_nt: TGTGCCAGCCTACTGGTTGGGGCGACCCAGTACTTC

clone_size: -
v_call: TRBV19
j_call: TRBJ1-1
d_call: -
cdr3_aa: CASSRGNTEAFF
cdr3_nt: TGTGCCAGTAGTAGAGGGAACACTGAAGCTTTCTTT

clone_size: -
v_call: TRBV7-9
j_call: TRBJ2-1
d_call: -
cdr3_aa: CAGNTWRGYNEQFF
cdr3_nt: TGTGCCGGAAACACATGGCGGGGATACAATGAGCAGTTCTTC

clone_size: -
v_call: TRBV6-1
j_call: TRBJ2-1
d_call: TRBD1
cdr3_aa: CACWDRGTHNEQFF
cdr3_nt: TGTGCCTGCTGGGACAGGGGTACCCACAATGAGCAGTTCTTC

clone_size: few
v_call: TRBV19
j_call: TRBJ1-6
d_call: -
cdr3_aa: CASRPSYNSPLHF
cdr3_nt: TGTGCCAGTAGACCCTCCTATAATTCACCCCTCCACTTT

clone_size: few
v_call: TRBV11-2
j_call: TRBJ2-7
d_call: -
cdr3_aa: CASSFEGPSYEQYF
cdr3_nt: TGTGCCAGCAGCTTTGAAGGTCCCTCCTACGAGCAGTACTTC

clone_size: -
v_call: TRBV4-3
j_call: TRBJ1-3
d_call: -
cdr3_aa: CASSQDRLSSGNTIYF
cdr3_nt: TGCGCCAGCAGCCAAGATCGACTTTCCTCTGGAAACACCATATATTTT

clone_size: -
v_call: TRBV19
j_call: TRBJ2-1
d_call: -
cdr3_aa: CASSIPRSSFSYNEQFF
cdr3_nt: TGTGCCAGTAGTATTCCCCGTTCTAGCTTCTCCTACAATGAGCAGTTCTTC

clone_size: -
v_call: TRBV9
j_call: TRBJ2-6
d_call: -
cdr3_aa: CASSPLVLPGANVLTF
cdr3_nt: TGTGCCAGCAGCCCCCTAGTCCTTCCTGGGGCCAACGTCCTGACTTTC

clone_size: few
v_call: TRBV2
j_call: TRBJ1-5
d_call: -
cdr3_aa: CASSEAQGRNQPQHF
cdr3_nt: TGTGCCAGCAGTGAAGCGCAGGGTCGCAATCAGCCCCAGCATTTT

clone_size: -
v_call: TRBV2
j_call: TRBJ2-1
d_call: TRBD2
cdr3_aa: CASRSGGLYNEQFF
cdr3_nt: TGTGCCAGCAGGAGCGGGGGCCTTTACAATGAGCAGTTCTTC

clone_size: -
v_call: TRBV5-1
j_call: TRBJ2-2
d_call: -
cdr3_aa: CATSAGHTRGATGELFF
cdr3_nt: TGCGCCACCTCAGCGGGACACACCCGGGGGGCCACCGGGGAGCTGTTTTTT

clone_size: -
v_call: TRBV6-4
j_call: TRBJ2-2
d_call: -
cdr3_aa: CASSDRGAWSAGELFF
cdr3_nt: TGTGCCAGCAGTGACCGGGGGGCCTGGAGCGCCGGGGAGCTGTTTTTT

clone_size: -
v_call: TRBV11-2
j_call: TRBJ1-3
d_call: -
cdr3_aa: CASSLGFSGNTIYF
cdr3_nt: TGTGCCAGCAGCTTGGGGTTCTCTGGAAACACCATATATTTT

clone_size: -
v_call: TRBV6-1
j_call: TRBJ1-2
d_call: TRBD1
cdr3_aa: CASSPRRTGYDGYTF
cdr3_nt: TGTGCCAGCAGTCCGAGAAGGACAGGGTACGATGGCTACACCTTC

clone_size: -
v_call: TRBV4-3
j_call: TRBJ2-3
d_call: TRBD2
cdr3_aa: CASSPWISGVLTDTQYF
cdr3_nt: TGCGCCAGCAGCCCCTGGATTAGCGGGGTGTTAACAGATACGCAGTATTTT

clone_size: -
v_call: TRBV7-6
j_call: TRBJ1-2
d_call: TRBD1
cdr3_aa: CASSSPPGGGGYTF
cdr3_nt: TGTGCCAGCAGCTCCCCCCCAGGGGGTGGGGGCTACACCTTC

clone_size: -
v_call: TRBV5-1
j_call: TRBJ2-5
d_call: -
cdr3_aa: CASSGRDPRETQYF
cdr3_nt: TGCGCCAGCAGCGGCCGGGACCCCCGGGAGACCCAGTACTTC

clone_size: -
v_call: TRBV15
j_call: TRBJ1-2
d_call: -
cdr3_aa: CATSRDVGGAGGYTF
cdr3_nt: TGTGCCACCAGCAGAGATGTGGGTGGGGCCGGCGGCTACACCTTC

clone_size: few
v_call: TRBV4-1
j_call: TRBJ2-3
d_call: TRBD2
cdr3_aa: CASVSGADTQYF
cdr3_nt: TGCGCCAGCGTTAGCGGGGCTGATACGCAGTATTTT

clone_size: -
v_call: TRBV5-4
j_call: TRBJ2-2
d_call: -
cdr3_aa: CASSRIVSNTGELFF
cdr3_nt: TGTGCCAGCAGCCGGATTGTCTCCAACACCGGGGAGCTGTTTTTT

clone_size: -
v_call: TRBV5-4
j_call: TRBJ2-6
d_call: TRBD1
cdr3_aa: CASTSTGAGANVLTF
cdr3_nt: TGTGCCAGCACCTCGACAGGGGCTGGGGCCAACGTCCTGACTTTC

clone_size: -
v_call: TRBV5-6
j_call: TRBJ2-7
d_call: -
cdr3_aa: CASSWPAGGLYEQYF
cdr3_nt: TGTGCCAGCAGTTGGCCGGCAGGGGGACTCTACGAGCAGTACTTC

clone_size: -
v_call: TRBV5-8
j_call: TRBJ1-2
d_call: -
cdr3_aa: CASSLFGGFYGYTF
cdr3_nt: TGTGCCAGCAGCTTGTTTGGGGGTTTCTATGGCTACACCTTC

clone_size: -
v_call: TRBV19
j_call: TRBJ2-7
d_call: TRBD2
cdr3_aa: CASSGVVGGGSYEQYF
cdr3_nt: TGTGCCAGTAGCGGCGTGGTTGGCGGGGGCTCCTACGAGCAGTACTTC

clone_size: -
v_call: TRBV7-9
j_call: TRBJ1-4
d_call: -
cdr3_aa: CASSLEGVPKLFF
cdr3_nt: TGTGCCAGCAGCTTAGAGGGGGTCCCTAAACTGTTTTTT

clone_size: -
v_call: TRBV4-2
j_call: TRBJ2-7
d_call: -
cdr3_aa: CASSPGDRGLEQYF
cdr3_nt: TGTGCCAGCAGCCCCGGGGACCGAGGACTCGAGCAGTACTTC

clone_size: -
v_call: TRBV5-1
j_call: TRBJ2-3
d_call: TRBD2
cdr3_aa: CASDRTSGGRDTQYF
cdr3_nt: TGCGCCAGCGATCGGACTAGCGGGGGGAGAGATACGCAGTATTTT

clone_size: few
v_call: TRBV6-1
j_call: TRBJ1-5
d_call: -
cdr3_aa: CASSGTGPDQPQHF
cdr3_nt: TGTGCCAGCAGTGGTACAGGGCCGGATCAGCCCCAGCATTTT

clone_size: -
v_call: TRBV7-8
j_call: TRBJ2-3
d_call: TRBD1
cdr3_aa: CASSFSTGGSTDTQYF
cdr3_nt: TGTGCCAGCAGCTTTTCGACAGGGGGTTCCACAGATACGCAGTATTTT

clone_size: -
v_call: TRBV6-5
j_call: TRBJ1-2
d_call: TRBD1
cdr3_aa: CASSWLRGRRYGYTF
cdr3_nt: TGTGCCAGCAGTTGGCTAAGGGGGCGCCGGTATGGCTACACCTTC

clone_size: -
v_call: TRBV9
j_call: TRBJ2-2
d_call: -
cdr3_aa: CASSVSGGPGELFF
cdr3_nt: TGTGCCAGCAGCGTCTCGGGTGGTCCCGGGGAGCTGTTTTTT

clone_size: -
v_call: TRBV7-9
j_call: TRBJ1-2
d_call: -
cdr3_aa: CASSLDTQTQALGYTF
cdr3_nt: TGTGCCAGCAGCTTAGACACTCAAACCCAGGCCCTCGGCTACACCTTC

clone_size: -
v_call: TRBV12-5
j_call: TRBJ2-3
d_call: -
cdr3_aa: CASGLYSFSTDTQYF
cdr3_nt: TGTGCTAGTGGTTTGTACAGCTTTAGCACAGATACGCAGTATTTT

clone_size: -
v_call: TRBV28
j_call: TRBJ1-5
d_call: TRBD1
cdr3_aa: CASSPTQGVKPQHF
cdr3_nt: TGTGCCAGCAGCCCAACACAGGGGGTGAAGCCCCAGCATTTT

clone_size: once
v_call: TRBV29-1
j_call: TRBJ2-6
d_call: -
cdr3_aa: CSVVGGDASGANVLTF
cdr3_nt: TGCAGCGTTGTGGGCGGAGATGCCTCTGGGGCCAACGTCCTGACTTTC

clone_size: -
v_call: TRBV2
j_call: TRBJ2-3
d_call: -
cdr3_aa: CATTSRGGTQYF
cdr3_nt: TGTGCCACAACCAGCAGGGGAGGAACGCAGTATTTT

clone_size: -
v_call: TRBV2
j_call: TRBJ2-4
d_call: -
cdr3_aa: CASSDWGSAKNIQYF
cdr3_nt: TGTGCCAGCAGTGATTGGGGGTCGGCCAAAAACATTCAGTACTTC

clone_size: -
v_call: TRBV4-2
j_call: TRBJ1-2
d_call: TRBD1
cdr3_aa: CASSQEQGVWGYTF
cdr3_nt: TGTGCCAGCAGCCAAGAACAGGGGGTTTGGGGCTACACCTTC

clone_size: -
v_call: TRBV9
j_call: TRBJ2-3
d_call: -
cdr3_aa: CATSRGRRWQYF
cdr3_nt: TGTGCCACAAGCCGGGGCCGAAGGTGGCAGTATTTT

clone_size: -
v_call: TRBV11-2
j_call: TRBJ2-1
d_call: TRBD2
cdr3_aa: CASSLLAGGHNEQFF
cdr3_nt: TGTGCCAGCAGCTTACTAGCGGGGGGGCATAATGAGCAGTTCTTC

clone_size: once
v_call: TRBV25-1
j_call: TRBJ1-1
d_call: TRBD1
cdr3_aa: CASKDRGLTEAFF
cdr3_nt: TGTGCCAGCAAAGACAGGGGGCTCACTGAAGCTTTCTTT

clone_size: -
v_call: TRBV13
j_call: TRBJ2-6
d_call: TRBD2
cdr3_aa: CASSFSPTSGRAAGANVLTF
cdr3_nt: TGTGCCAGCAGCTTTAGCCCGACTAGCGGGAGGGCCGCTGGGGCCAACGTCCTGACTTTC

clone_size: -
v_call: TRBV5-6
j_call: TRBJ2-5
d_call: TRBD2
cdr3_aa: CASSPGLGQETQYF
cdr3_nt: TGTGCCAGCAGCCCCGGACTAGGCCAAGAGACCCAGTACTTC

clone_size: -
v_call: TRBV10-3
j_call: TRBJ2-5
d_call: TRBD2
cdr3_aa: CAIGGAGTIDETQYF
cdr3_nt: TGTGCCATCGGAGGGGCCGGGACTATAGATGAGACCCAGTACTTC

clone_size: -
v_call: TRBV7-8
j_call: TRBJ2-1
d_call: TRBD1
cdr3_aa: CASSLEGRGYNEQFF
cdr3_nt: TGTGCCAGCAGCTTAGAGGGCAGGGGGTACAATGAGCAGTTCTTC

clone_size: -
v_call: TRBV9
j_call: TRBJ2-5
d_call: -
cdr3_aa: CASNTGDKETQYF
cdr3_nt: TGTGCCAGCAATACGGGGGACAAAGAGACCCAGTACTTC

clone_size: -
v_call: TRBV5-1
j_call: TRBJ1-2
d_call: -
cdr3_aa: CASSSTGYGYTF
cdr3_nt: TGCGCCAGCAGCAGTACAGGGTATGGCTACACCTTC

clone_size: -
v_call: TRBV27
j_call: TRBJ2-3
d_call: -
cdr3_aa: CASSEARADTQYF
cdr3_nt: TGTGCCAGCAGCGAGGCTAGGGCAGATACGCAGTATTTT

clone_size: -
v_call: TRBV9
j_call: TRBJ2-4
d_call: -
cdr3_aa: CASSPPRGKDKNIQYF
cdr3_nt: TGTGCCAGCAGCCCCCCACGGGGTAAGGACAAAAACATTCAGTACTTC

clone_size: -
v_call: TRBV25-1
j_call: TRBJ2-2
d_call: -
cdr3_aa: CASLSKGELFF
cdr3_nt: TGTGCCAGCCTCTCAAAGGGGGAGCTGTTTTTT

clone_size: -
v_call: TRBV5-1
j_call: TRBJ2-3
d_call: TRBD2
cdr3_aa: CASRDRGDTSGRGTDTQYF
cdr3_nt: TGCGCCAGCAGGGACAGGGGAGATACTAGCGGGAGGGGCACAGATACGCAGTATTTT